Listed here are 24 T cell receptor beta chains from one sample, sequenced in a study of vaccination and CD4 T cells after COVID-19. The treatment is: roughly 10-day PBMC culture with coronavirus spike peptide pools or control peptides (ViraFEST assay). According to the study, CD4+ T cells from the unexposed donor were gathered ahead of the COVID-19 pandemic (2011-2018). Sequencing of DNA taken from cultured CD4+ T cells relied on the Oncomine TCR Beta short-read assay. TCRdb redid the calling of the PCR reads with MiXCR, one entry per CDR3 protein. Altogether 7,500 to 9,000 distinct CDR3 sequences are present, roughly 40% being singletons, with the ten largest covering 15% to 20%. The antigens for these receptors are not known. Sequenced: CD4+ T cells from blood, cultured in vitro. Receptors were obtained from a human donor in good health.

This clonotype was detected a few times. This chain links TRBV7-2 with TRBJ2-3, with 10 bases lining up with TRBD2. Germline V gene data show CDR1 as SGHTA and CDR2 as FQGNSA. The CDR3 runs to 17 residues. J gave up 0 bases and V 3 bases, and 6 bases lay outside the gene matches. CDR3 region: CASSFSSGGTSTDTQYF. The CDR3 nucleotides are TGTGCCAGCAGCTTCAGTAGCGGGGGGACTAGCACAGATACGCAGTATTTT.

Here the CDR3 DNA reads TGTGCCAGCAGTAACGGACTAGCGGGAGCGGTACAGACCCAGTACTTC. Translating gives CASSNGLAGAVQTQYF. The J gene is TRBJ2-5, the V gene TRBV6-1; 13 bases fit TRBD2. There are 16 residues in the CDR3. Germline CDR1 reads MNHNS; CDR2 reads SASEGT. V was clipped by 5 bases and J by 6 bases; unmatched bases: 9.

V usage is TRBV6-2 or TRBV6-3 and J usage is TRBJ2-1; D possibly uses TRBD1 or TRBD2 (6 bases each). V dropped 6 bases and J dropped 7 bases, with 16 bases sitting between them. The CDR3 consists of 14 residues. Per germline, CDR1 MNHEY and CDR2 SVGEGT. This chain's CDR3 is CASRRDNAFNEQFF. The CDR3 nucleotides are TGTGCCAGCAGGCGGGACAACGCATTTAATGAGCAGTTCTTC.

The CDR3 nucleotides are TGTGCCAGCAGTGCCTCAGGGAGTGGGTACTCACCCCTCCACTTT. Encoded protein: CASSASGSGYSPLHF. This chain connects TRBV12-3 or TRBV12-4 to TRBJ1-6; tentative D call: TRBD1 (5 bases). Between the trimmed V and J ends, which lost 5 bases and 10 bases, there was a span of 18 bases. This CDR3 has 15 residues.

The chain is built from TRBV6-5 and TRBJ1-6, with a possible D match to TRBD1 (5 bases). CDR3 length: 12 residues. V dropped 2 bases and J dropped 14 bases, with 10 bases sitting between them. Germline V CDR1 and CDR2: MNHEY, SVGAGI. The CDR3 sequence: CASSYQGDTLHF. The CDR3 DNA follows: TGTGCCAGCAGTTACCAGGGAGACACCCTCCACTTT.

A few counts support this clonotype. The chain couples TRBV7-2 to TRBJ2-6; the match to TRBD1 covers 7 bases. The germline CDR1 and CDR2 sequences are SGHTA and FQGNSA. The CDR3 contains 18 residues. V trimming: 5 bases; J trimming: 4 bases; junction bases outside the gene matches: 14. The CDR3 region has the DNA TGTGCCAGCAGCCCAATAGGACAGGCCCGCCCGGGGGCCAACGTCCTGACTTTC. It translates to CASSPIGQARPGANVLTF.

The chain uses TRBV7-2 and TRBJ2-1, with 9 positions matching TRBD1. V shed 4 bases and J 10 bases; nucleotides not matched to a gene: 5. Germline-derived CDR1 and CDR2 are SGHTA and FQGNSA. This CDR3 is built from 13 residues. Written as DNA, the CDR3 is TGTGCCAGCAGCTACCCACAGGGGGCGGAGCAGTTCTTC. Protein product: CASSYPQGAEQFF.

This chain links TRBV19 with TRBJ2-3, with D unclear. The CDR3 is 15 residues long. V dropped 3 bases and J dropped 5 bases, with 15 bases sitting between them. The germline V gene encodes CDR1 LNHDA and CDR2 SQIVND (reference sequence). DNA for the CDR3: TGTGCCAGTAGTATGACTGGGCAGATTCTAGATACGCAGTATTTT. This sequence encodes CASSMTGQILDTQYF.

The rearrangement uses TRBV7-9 and TRBJ1-6; tentatively, D is TRBD1 (6 bases). V dropped 5 bases and J dropped 7 bases, with 15 bases sitting between them. CDR1 and CDR2 from the germline V gene are SEHNR and FQNEAQ (reference sequence). The CDR3 sequence is 15 residues long. CDR3 nucleotides: TGTGCCAGCAGCACAGGGCATCGACTGAATTCACCCCTCCACTTT. Amino acid sequence: CASSTGHRLNSPLHF.

The rearrangement links TRBV20-1 to TRBJ2-7; D gene ambiguous. Germline V gives CDR1 DFQATT, CDR2 SNEGSKA (reference sequence). V lost 2 bases to trimming and J lost 0 bases, with 8 bases between them. This CDR3 comprises 13 residues. In DNA, the CDR3 is TGCAGTGCTAGACAGTCATCCTCCTACGAGCAGTACTTC. Amino acids: CSARQSSSYEQYF.

This clonotype was seen a few times. The rearrangement uses TRBV6-2 or TRBV6-3 and TRBJ2-7; 8 bases fit TRBD1. The trim removed 6 bases at V and 4 bases at J, leaving 8 bases unmatched. Per germline, CDR1 MNHEY and CDR2 SVGEGT. CDR3 length: 14 residues. The CDR3 DNA follows: TGTGCCAGCAGGACAGGGGAAACAAGTTACGAGCAGTACTTC. Protein sequence: CASRTGETSYEQYF.

The chain links TRBV4-2 to TRBJ1-5, with unresolved D. V dropped 2 bases and J dropped 1 base, with 9 bases sitting between them. This CDR3 region has 15 residues. Germline V CDR1 and CDR2: LGHNA, YNFKEQ. The CDR3 region has the DNA TGTGCCAGCAGCCAACTAGACAAGAGCAATCAGCCCCAGCATTTT. This translates into CASSQLDKSNQPQHF.

The genes are TRBV12-3 or TRBV12-4 and TRBJ2-7, with 7 positions matching TRBD2. There are 14 residues in the CDR3. Trimming cost V 6 bases and J 12 bases; bases outside gene matches: 17. Here the CDR3 reads CASSSGGSRERPYF. The CDR3 bases are TGTGCCAGCAGCTCGGGAGGATCGCGGGAGAGGCCGTACTTC.

This clonotype occurred a few times. This rearrangement joins TRBV20-1 to TRBJ1-5; maybe TRBD1 (5 bases). This CDR3 comprises 15 residues. CDR1 and CDR2 from the germline V gene are DFQATT and SNEGSKA (reference sequence). The ends were cut back, 1 base at V and 5 bases at J, with 15 bases in the middle. The CDR3 here is CSARGVGAMHQPQHF. CDR3 nucleotides: TGCAGTGCTAGAGGGGTTGGGGCTATGCATCAGCCCCAGCATTTT.

The chain has TRBV7-7 and TRBJ2-1, with 7 bases that match TRBD2. The CDR3 has 14 amino acids. Per the germline V gene, CDR1 is SSHAT and CDR2 is FNYEAQ (reference sequence). J gave up 10 bases and V 1 base, and 7 bases lay outside the gene matches. The DNA of the CDR3 is TGTGCCAGCAGCTTAGATCCTCTAGCGGACGAGCAGTTCTTC. It translates to CASSLDPLADEQFF.

This clonotype was observed once. V gene TRBV5-4 combines with J gene TRBJ1-1, with a tentative D call TRBD1 (5 bases). The CDR3 covers 16 residues. Germline assignment: CDR1 SGHNT and CDR2 YYREEE (reference sequence). V shed 3 bases and J shed 1 base, with 16 bases lying between them. This CDR3 is CASSSGGSRQNTEAFF. In DNA form, the CDR3 reads TGTGCCAGCAGCTCCGGGGGGTCCCGACAGAACACTGAAGCTTTCTTT.

This chain uses TRBV6-5 with TRBJ2-2, with D maybe TRBD2 (5 bases). CDR3 length: 13 residues. Trimming removed 2 bases at V and 7 bases at J, with 8 bases between. The germline V gene has CDR1 MNHEY and CDR2 SVGAGI. The CDR3 loop is CASSYEGFGELFF. In nucleotides, the CDR3 is TGTGCCAGCAGTTACGAGGGTTTCGGGGAGCTGTTTTTT.

This clonotype was counted only a few times. This chain connects TRBV15 to TRBJ1-1, with D tentatively TRBD1 (5 bases). V shed 1 base and J shed 6 bases, with 18 bases lying between them. The CDR3 length is 16 residues. Germline V gene data show CDR1 as LNHNV and CDR2 as YYDKDF (reference sequence). CDR3 sequence: CATSRVGDPGTPEAFF. CDR3 DNA: TGTGCCACCAGCAGAGTGGGGGACCCCGGGACGCCTGAAGCTTTCTTT.

The V gene is TRBV6-5, the J gene TRBJ2-1; D may be TRBD2 (6 bases). The CDR3 extends over 14 amino acids. V was trimmed by 3 bases and J by 9 bases, leaving 15 bases between them. CDR1 is MNHEY and CDR2 is SVGAGI in the germline V gene. The CDR3 sequence is CASSYTRGTGEQFF. DNA for the CDR3: TGTGCCAGCAGTTATACCCGGGGGACCGGTGAGCAGTTCTTC.

This clonotype was counted only a few times. The chain recombines TRBV20-1 with TRBJ2-1; 12 bases fit TRBD1. This CDR3 has 16 residues. Germline values: CDR1 DFQATT, CDR2 SNEGSKA (reference sequence). V shed 3 bases and J 7 bases; nucleotides not matched to a gene: 10. CDR3 loop: CSARKLGQGAINEQFF. In DNA form, the CDR3 reads TGCAGTGCTAGGAAGTTGGGACAGGGGGCTATAAATGAGCAGTTCTTC.

V usage is TRBV10-2 and J usage is TRBJ1-1; TRBD1 is a possible D gene (6 bases). The CDR3 is 11 residues long. Trimming removed 7 bases from V and 11 bases from J, with 14 bases in between. Germline V gene sequence: CDR1 WSHSY, CDR2 SAAADI. The CDR3 sequence is CASTEGGWAFF. The CDR3 region has the DNA TGCGCCAGCACCGAGGGGGGGTGGGCTTTCTTT.

This clonotype was detected only a few times. The gene calls are TRBV27 and TRBJ2-1; D remains ambiguous. The CDR3 is made up of 15 amino acids. Trimming cost V 4 bases and J 12 bases, with 22 bases left between them. From germline, CDR1 is MNHEY and CDR2 SMNVEV (reference sequence). In nucleotides, the CDR3 is TGTGCCAGCAGTTCAATCGACTGGAACGTTCCGCGGCAGTTCTTC. Translating it yields CASSSIDWNVPRQFF.

This chain connects TRBV7-2 to TRBJ2-1; D not resolved. The CDR3 totals 11 residues. Trimming left V 2 bases short and J 16 bases short, with 12 bases between. Looked up from germline, CDR1 is SGHTA and CDR2 is FQGNSA. The CDR3 sequence: CASSLFGLEFF. CDR3 bases: TGTGCCAGCAGCTTATTTGGGCTAGAATTCTTC.

The rearrangement uses TRBV20-1 and TRBJ2-3; the D gene is possibly TRBD2 (5 bases). V lost 3 bases, J lost 0 bases, and 10 bases lay in between. The CDR3 loop spans 14 amino acids. Germline V lookup: CDR1 DFQATT, CDR2 SNEGSKA (reference sequence). CDR3 bases: TGCAGTGCTAGTCGAGCGGATAGCACAGATACGCAGTATTTT. It yields the protein CSASRADSTDTQYF.